A selection of T cell receptor beta chains follows, all from one sample in a study of low-dose radiotherapy and immunotherapy resistance in tumors. Via MiXCR, TCRdb re-called the reads, giving one row per CDR3 protein. The table includes 65,000 to 100,000 distinct CDR3 sequences, over 15% detected once. The starting material was PBMCs, obtained before treatment. These receptors came from a male donor with prostate cancer. Each CDR3 is given with its conserved first and last residue. Each record gives: J gene, clone size, V gene, D gene, CDR3 protein, CDR3 DNA. D genes are given only for firm matches. Clone size, where shown, is once, few, many, or a class for clones that have expanded.

J gene: TRBJ2-3
clone size: few
V gene: TRBV28
D gene: .
CDR3 protein: CASKSPGSSDTQYF
CDR3 DNA: TGTGCCAGCAAATCACCCGGGAGCTCGGATACGCAGTATTTT

J gene: TRBJ2-7
clone size: many
V gene: TRBV6-2/TRBV6-3
D gene: .
CDR3 protein: CASSEQGSYEQYF
CDR3 DNA: TGTGCCAGCAGTGAACAGGGTTCCTACGAGCAGTACTTC

J gene: TRBJ2-3
clone size: .
V gene: TRBV13
D gene: TRBD2
CDR3 protein: CASSLRGGTQYF
CDR3 DNA: TGTGCCAGCAGCTTACGCGGGGGTACGCAGTATTTT

J gene: TRBJ1-1
clone size: many
V gene: TRBV5-1
D gene: .
CDR3 protein: CASSLAWVGNTEAFF
CDR3 DNA: TGCGCCAGCAGCTTGGCCTGGGTCGGAAACACTGAAGCTTTCTTT

J gene: TRBJ1-1
clone size: many
V gene: TRBV12-3/TRBV12-4
D gene: TRBD1
CDR3 protein: CASSFVNRGEAFF
CDR3 DNA: TGTGCCAGCAGTTTCGTCAACAGGGGTGAAGCTTTCTTT

J gene: TRBJ2-1
clone size: .
V gene: TRBV6-2/TRBV6-3
D gene: TRBD2
CDR3 protein: CATQPGGPGNEQFF
CDR3 DNA: TGTGCCACCCAGCCGGGGGGGCCGGGGAATGAGCAGTTCTTC

J gene: TRBJ2-7
clone size: .
V gene: TRBV5-1
D gene: TRBD2
CDR3 protein: CASSLRGESYEQYF
CDR3 DNA: TGCGCCAGCAGCTTACGGGGGGAATCCTACGAGCAGTACTTC

J gene: TRBJ2-2
clone size: many
V gene: TRBV5-6
D gene: .
CDR3 protein: CASMRPRDNTGELFF
CDR3 DNA: TGTGCCAGCATGCGTCCCAGGGACAACACCGGGGAGCTGTTTTTT

J gene: TRBJ1-1
clone size: many
V gene: TRBV3-1
D gene: .
CDR3 protein: CASSPEGRTEAFF
CDR3 DNA: TGTGCCAGCAGCCCCGAAGGTCGGACTGAAGCTTTCTTT

J gene: TRBJ2-1
clone size: many
V gene: TRBV12-3/TRBV12-4
D gene: .
CDR3 protein: CASSLGGGVYNEQFF
CDR3 DNA: TGTGCCAGCAGTCTAGGGGGGGGGGTTTACAATGAGCAGTTCTTC